A single sample gave rise to the 29 T cell receptor beta chains below, sequenced in a study of cytomegalovirus exposure and HLA in healthy donors. Measured with immunoSEQ multiplex PCR; TCRdb has only the in-frame clones, and not every one. The data contain approximately 180,000 clones, about 84% of them seen just once; the ten biggest clones take up around 1.6%. The sequenced material came from PBMCs. The receptors here all came from a woman between 18 and 29 years old in good health and CMV-seronegative.

The rearrangement links TRBV5-1 to TRBJ2-5; TRBD2 aligns across 12 bases. The ends lost 1 base at V and 5 bases at J; junction bases unmatched: 9. Per germline, CDR1 SGHRS and CDR2 YFSETQ. The CDR3 loop spans 17 amino acids. CDR3 DNA: TGCGCCAGCAGCTTGTTCCCTAGCGGGGGGGGCAGCGAGACCCAGTACTTC. Translated: CASSLFPSGGGSETQYF.

The V call is TRBV15, the J call TRBJ1-1; TRBD1 aligns across 9 bases. V shed 3 bases and J 0 bases; nucleotides not matched to a gene: 8. This CDR3 comprises 17 residues. CDR1 and CDR2 (germline): LNHNV, YYDKDF (reference sequence). The DNA for the CDR3 is TGTGCCACCAGCAGTTGGGGACAGGGTGGAGTGAACACTGAAGCTTTCTTT. As protein: CATSSWGQGGVNTEAFF.

The gene calls are TRBV7-9 and TRBJ2-3; 9 bases map to TRBD1. The germline gives CDR1 SEHNR, CDR2 FQNEAQ (reference sequence). CDR3 length: 14 residues. Trimming at V came to 5 bases and at J to 7 bases, leaving 7 bases not matched to a gene. For the CDR3, the DNA is TGTGCCAGCAGCCCGGGACAGGGCGTGAATACGCAGTATTTT. This translates into CASSPGQGVNTQYF. The full variable domain, in which reference TRBV7-9 and TRBJ2-3 provide the parts outside the CDR3, is DTGVSQNPRHKITKRGQNVTFRCDPISEHNRLYWYRQTLGQGPEFLTYFQNEAQLEKSRLLSDRFSAERPKGSFSTLEIQRTEQGDSAMYLCASSPGQGVNTQYFGPGTRLTVL.

The chain joins TRBV10-3 to TRBJ2-7, with TRBD2 matching over 10 bases. Germline loops: CDR1 ENHRY, CDR2 SYGVKD. The CDR3 consists of 12 residues. With V trimmed by 11 bases and J by 1 base, 2 bases remained unmatched. The CDR3 DNA is TGTGCCGCTAGCGGGAGTTCCTACGAGCAGTACTTC. This sequence encodes CAASGSSYEQYF.

The chain carries TRBV5-1 and TRBJ2-1; no firm D call. CDR3 length: 15 residues. Trimming took 0 bases from V and 7 from J, leaving 14 bases between them. Germline V gene data show CDR1 as SGHRS and CDR2 as YFSETQ. Here the CDR3 reads CASSLDPNGENEQFF. CDR3 DNA: TGCGCCAGCAGCTTGGATCCGAACGGAGAAAATGAGCAGTTCTTC.

The V call is TRBV5-5, the J call TRBJ1-2, with D possibly TRBD1 on 5 matching bases. V lost 5 bases and J lost 1, with 15 bases in between. Per the germline V gene, CDR1 is SGHKS and CDR2 is YYEKEE (reference sequence). The CDR3 covers 15 residues. The CDR3 DNA reads as TGTGCCAGCAGTCAAACAGGAAAACTTAACTATGGCTACACCTTC. Translation: CASSQTGKLNYGYTF.

This chain links TRBV30 with TRBJ2-2, with D maybe TRBD1 (6 bases). V was cut by 7 bases and J by 7 bases, with 13 bases left in between. The germline V gene has CDR1 GTSNPN and CDR2 SVGIG (reference sequence). This CDR3 is built from 12 residues. The CDR3 reads CASSGQHGELFF. The CDR3 region has the DNA TGTGCCTCAAGCGGACAGCACGGGGAGCTGTTTTTT.

This clone has a single count. The rearrangement uses TRBV6-5 and TRBJ2-7, with a possible D match to TRBD2 (7 bases). Germline V gene lookup returns CDR1 MNHEY and CDR2 SVGAGI. The CDR3 extends over 14 amino acids. The V end was cut by 7 bases, the J end by 2 bases, with 15 bases between. CDR3 in DNA: TGTGCCAGCATGATGAAGGGGGGGCCCTACGAGCAGTACTTC. This codes for CASMMKGGPYEQYF.

The chain combines TRBV7-3 with TRBJ2-2, with a possible D match to TRBD2 (6 bases). V was trimmed by 4 bases and J by 6 bases, leaving 18 bases between them. This CDR3 contains 16 residues. CDR1 and CDR2 from the germline V gene are SGHTA and FQGTGA. The CDR3 bases are TGTGCCAGCAGCTCTCGACTAGGCGGAAGCGCCGGGGAGCTGTTTTTT. Protein sequence: CASSSRLGGSAGELFF. The whole variable domain, filled in from reference TRBV7-3 and TRBJ2-2, reads GAGVSQTPSNKVTEKGKYVELRCDPISGHTALYWYRQSLGQGPEFLIYFQGTGAADDSGLPNDRFFAVRPEGSVSTLKIQRTERGDSAVYLCASSSRLGGSAGELFFGEGSRLTVL.

There are a few counts of this clone. The rearrangement uses TRBV7-8 and TRBJ2-7; TRBD2 might be the D (6 bases). CDR3 length: 14 residues. V was pared by 2 bases and J by 4 bases, with 12 bases between. Per the germline V gene, CDR1 is SGHVS and CDR2 is FQNEAQ. The DNA of the CDR3 is TGTGCCAGCAGCTTACGAGTCGGGGGTTACGAGCAGTACTTC. It is translated as CASSLRVGGYEQYF. The full variable domain, its missing parts supplied by reference TRBV7-8 and TRBJ2-7, is GAGVSQSPRYKVAKRGQDVALRCDPISGHVSLFWYQQALGQGPEFLTYFQNEAQLDKSGLPSDRFFAERPEGSVSTLKIQRTQQEDSAVYLCASSLRVGGYEQYFGPGTRLTVT.

The chain links TRBV6-1 to TRBJ1-3, with 8 bases fitting TRBD1. Per germline, CDR1 MNHNS and CDR2 SASEGT. Trimming took 7 bases from V and 7 from J; bases not matched to a gene: 9. The CDR3 sequence is 14 residues long. The CDR3 nucleotides are TGTGCCAGCACTTACAGGGGGGTAGTGAACACCATATATTTT. Its translation is CASTYRGVVNTIYF.

The chain couples TRBV11-3 to TRBJ1-1, with D tentatively TRBD1 (6 bases). The CDR3 loop spans 17 amino acids. Germline loops: CDR1 SGHNT, CDR2 YENEEA. With 2 bases removed from V and 0 bases from J, the gap between germline ends came to 16 bases. The CDR3 reads CASSLPRQVPMNTEAFF. The CDR3 bases are TGTGCCAGCAGCTTACCACGACAGGTCCCCATGAACACTGAAGCTTTCTTT.

The CDR3 DNA is TGTGCCAGCAGTGACCCGGACAAGTATAGCAATCAGCCCCAGCATTTT. It is translated as CASSDPDKYSNQPQHF. The chain recombines TRBV2 with TRBJ1-5; tentatively, D is TRBD1 (5 bases). This CDR3 spans 16 amino acids. Trimming stripped 3 bases from V and 0 bases from J, with 12 bases between. The germline CDR1 and CDR2 sequences are SNHLY and FYNNEI.

The genes are TRBV30 and TRBJ1-5; 7 bases are shared with TRBD1. CDR1 is GTSNPN, CDR2 SVGIG, per germline (reference sequence). This CDR3 contains 13 residues. V lost 3 bases, J lost 3 bases, and 2 bases stayed unmatched. The CDR3 region has the DNA TGTGCCTGGAGAGGGACAGCCAATCAGCCCCAGCATTTT. This codes for CAWRGTANQPQHF.

The chain is built from TRBV25-1 and TRBJ2-1; TRBD1 matches 7 bases. The CDR3 contains 14 residues. Germline lookup yields CDR1 MGHDK and CDR2 SYGVNS. V lost 3 bases to trimming and J lost 8 bases; unmatched junction nucleotides: 7. This CDR3 is CASSDPTGWDEQFF. The CDR3, as DNA: TGTGCCAGCAGTGATCCGACAGGGTGGGATGAGCAGTTCTTC. Filled out from reference TRBV25-1 and TRBJ2-1, the complete variable domain reads EADIYQTPRYLVIGTGKKITLECSQTMGHDKMYWYQQDPGMELHLIHYSYGVNSTEKGDLSSESTVSRIRTEHFPLTLESARPSHTSQYLCASSDPTGWDEQFFGPGTRLTVL.

The chain is built from TRBV12-5 and TRBJ2-7; TRBD1 matches at 11 bases. Germline CDR1 reads LGHNT; CDR2 reads FRNRAP. CDR3 length equals 16 residues. Trimming at V came to 6 bases and at J to 2 bases, leaving 9 bases not matched to a gene. Here the CDR3 reads CASGGTGGSPTYEQYF. DNA for the CDR3: TGTGCTAGTGGGGGGACAGGGGGATCCCCTACCTACGAGCAGTACTTC.

The chain carries TRBV5-1 and TRBJ2-1; TRBD2 aligns across 11 bases. CDR3 length equals 18 residues. From germline, CDR1 is SGHRS and CDR2 YFSETQ. V gave up 0 bases and J gave up 10 bases; unmatched junction bases: 15. The CDR3 reads CASSLASPVSGGASEQFF. The CDR3 bases are TGCGCCAGCAGCTTGGCATCGCCTGTTAGCGGGGGGGCCTCCGAGCAGTTCTTC.

The chain links TRBV6-5 to TRBJ1-2, with D maybe TRBD1 (6 bases). V was pared by 8 bases and J by 8 bases, with 15 bases between. Germline CDR1 is MNHEY and CDR2 is SVGAGI. This CDR3 is built from 12 residues. The CDR3 loop reads CASVGHYSGYTF. In DNA, the CDR3 is TGTGCCAGCGTGGGACACTATTCGGGCTACACCTTC.

The genes are TRBV7-6 and TRBJ2-5; 12 bases are a match to TRBD2. Trimming removed 5 bases from V and 2 bases from J; junction bases left unmatched: 15. CDR1 SGHVS and CDR2 FNYEAQ come from the germline V gene. This CDR3 region has 19 residues. In nucleotides, the CDR3 is TGTGCCAGCAGCCCCCGAACTAGCGGGAGGACCAATCGGCAAGAGACCCAGTACTTC. Encoded protein: CASSPRTSGRTNRQETQYF.

The chain uses TRBV30 and TRBJ1-2; 8 positions match TRBD1. CDR3 length equals 16 residues. V was clipped by 2 bases and J by 4 bases; unmatched bases: 12. Germline V gene data show CDR1 as GTSNPN and CDR2 as SVGIG (reference sequence). CDR3 in DNA: TGTGCCTGGAGTCACGGATCCCCCACAGGGGGCTATGGCTACACCTTC. Its translation is CAWSHGSPTGGYGYTF. Filled out from reference TRBV30 and TRBJ1-2, the complete variable domain reads SQTIHQWPATLVQPVGSPLSLECTVEGTSNPNLYWYRQAAGRGLQLLFYSVGIGQISSEVPQNLSASRPQDRQFILSSKKLLLSDSGFYLCAWSHGSPTGGYGYTFGSGTRLTVV.

V is TRBV20-1 and J is TRBJ2-7, with no clear D. V lost 5 bases and J lost 7, with 12 bases in between. The germline V gene encodes CDR1 DFQATT and CDR2 SNEGSKA (reference sequence). The CDR3 runs to 11 residues. CDR3 DNA: TGCAGTGCTTCCCCCCGTGAGGAGCAGTACTTC. It yields the protein CSASPREEQYF.

The V call is TRBV7-6, the J call TRBJ2-7; TRBD2 might be the D (7 bases). Between the trimmed V and J ends, which lost 5 bases and 1 base, there was a span of 15 bases. Germline loops: CDR1 SGHVS, CDR2 FNYEAQ. The CDR3 totals 15 residues. CDR3: CASSPRGAGSYEQYF. In nucleotides, the CDR3 is TGTGCCAGCAGCCCTCGGGGGGCGGGTTCCTACGAGCAGTACTTC.

The V gene is TRBV7-2, the J gene TRBJ2-7; maybe TRBD1 (6 bases). V gave up 4 bases and J gave up 5 bases, with 15 bases separating them. Germline CDR1 and CDR2: SGHTA and FQGNSA. The CDR3 totals 14 residues. The CDR3 here is CASSSRDTRDEQYF. The CDR3 DNA follows: TGTGCCAGCAGCTCCCGGGACACACGGGACGAGCAGTACTTC.

The CDR3: CASSYSGQGHGYTF. For the CDR3, the DNA is TGTGCCAGCAGTTACTCGGGACAGGGCCATGGCTACACCTTC. This chain links TRBV6-6 with TRBJ1-2; 9 bases are shared with TRBD1. Germline V lookup: CDR1 MNHNY, CDR2 SVGAGI (reference sequence). The ends lost 0 bases at V and 6 bases at J; junction bases unmatched: 2. This CDR3 comprises 14 residues.

The chain uses TRBV19 and TRBJ2-7; D is perhaps TRBD1 (6 bases). Germline V lookup: CDR1 LNHDA, CDR2 SQIVND (reference sequence). This CDR3 contains 13 residues. V was trimmed by 5 bases and J by 5 bases, leaving 13 bases between them. The CDR3 nucleotides are TGTGCCAGTAGTCACAGGGCCAAGGACGAGCAGTACTTC. It encodes CASSHRAKDEQYF.

The V call is TRBV12-2, the J call TRBJ2-1; TRBD1, as called in the table, went unchecked against the DNA. TRBV12-2 is given as a pseudogene. This CDR3 contains 15 residues. In DNA form, the CDR3 reads TGTGCAAGTCGCACCGGGACAGGGTATTACAATGAGCAGTTCTTC. Translating it yields CASRTGTGYYNEQFF.

V gene TRBV19 combines with J gene TRBJ1-2; TRBD1 aligns across 10 bases. CDR1 is LNHDA and CDR2 is SQIVND in the germline V gene (reference sequence). After removal of 6 bases from V and 3 bases from J, the junction contained 7 bases not matched to a gene. This CDR3 comprises 15 residues. The DNA for the CDR3 is TGTGCCAGTAGGGAGGGACAGGGGCGCTACTATGGCTACACCTTC. Encoded protein: CASREGQGRYYGYTF. The variable domain in full, with the rest retrieved from reference TRBV19 and TRBJ1-2, is DGGITQSPKYLFRKEGQNVTLSCEQNLNHDAMYWYRQDPGQGLRLIYYSQIVNDFQKGDIAEGYSVSREKKESFPLTVTSAQKNPTAFYLCASREGQGRYYGYTFGSGTRLTVV.

J is TRBJ2-3 and V is TRBV5-4, with 7 positions matching TRBD2. Germline CDR1 reads SGHNT; CDR2 reads YYREEE (reference sequence). This CDR3 is 16 amino acids long. V lost 0 bases, J lost 2 bases, and 6 bases stayed unmatched. The CDR3 DNA reads TGTGCCAGCAGCTTGGTCCGGGACTACCTCACAGATACGCAGTATTTT. Its translation is CASSLVRDYLTDTQYF.

This sequence joins TRBV5-1 and TRBJ2-3; 8 bases are a match to TRBD2. The CDR3 is made up of 17 amino acids. V was pared by 0 bases and J by 6 bases, with 12 bases of the junction left unmatched. Germline loops: CDR1 SGHRS, CDR2 YFSETQ. The CDR3 is CASSLAPTSVSLDTQYF. As DNA, the CDR3 is TGCGCCAGCAGCTTGGCCCCGACTAGCGTTAGCTTGGATACGCAGTATTTT.